This TCR beta chain is from a study of T cell changes during pregnancy in multiple sclerosis. Here immunoSEQ multiplex PCR was the method, and the copy in TCRdb shows in-frame clones only, minus some. The sample yields 95,000 to 150,000 clones, about 93% seen once. CDR3 length: 16 amino acids. Germline lookup yields CDR1 MDHEN and CDR2 SYDVKM. Germline trimming cut 7 bases from V and 7 bases from J; bases unmatched to any gene: 16. The receptor was derived from a female donor with multiple sclerosis, enrolled in a pregnancy study. The chain is built from TRBV28 and TRBJ2-1; 7 nucleotides line up with TRBD1. Here the sequenced sample was peripheral blood, taken before pregnancy. The chain's CDR3 is CASIESGAGGMNEQFF. CDR3 coding DNA: TGTGCCAGCATAGAGTCTGGAGCAGGGGGAATGAATGAGCAGTTCTTC.